This TCR beta chain is from a study of early T cells in non-severe SARS-CoV-2 infection. Study overall: Sequencing of bulk RNA from unsorted whole blood was done, without chain pairing.

Regarding this clonotype: Its matching antigen is unknown.

Individual cDNA molecules received unique molecular identifiers during library preparation. One entry per CDR3 protein, called by TCRdb with MiXCR from the 5' RACE reads. Among 55,000 to 75,000 distinct CDR3 sequences listed, under 10% were seen once. General observations from the study: Reliance on VDJdb matching favored anti-spike CD8 responses; private and CD4 specificities were missed.

The CDR3 covers 12 residues. Germline CDR1 reads LNHDA; CDR2 reads SQIVND (reference sequence). V shed 10 bases and J shed 0 bases, with 10 bases lying between them. The sample comprised whole blood. The gene calls are TRBV19 and TRBJ2-7; the D is unclear. The clonotype comes from an adult who was a healthcare worker with PCR-confirmed SARS-CoV-2 infection or an uninfected control (not recorded which). The CDR3 DNA reads as TGTGCCACGACGTCGCCCTCCTACGAGCAGTACTTC. It is translated as CATTSPSYEQYF.